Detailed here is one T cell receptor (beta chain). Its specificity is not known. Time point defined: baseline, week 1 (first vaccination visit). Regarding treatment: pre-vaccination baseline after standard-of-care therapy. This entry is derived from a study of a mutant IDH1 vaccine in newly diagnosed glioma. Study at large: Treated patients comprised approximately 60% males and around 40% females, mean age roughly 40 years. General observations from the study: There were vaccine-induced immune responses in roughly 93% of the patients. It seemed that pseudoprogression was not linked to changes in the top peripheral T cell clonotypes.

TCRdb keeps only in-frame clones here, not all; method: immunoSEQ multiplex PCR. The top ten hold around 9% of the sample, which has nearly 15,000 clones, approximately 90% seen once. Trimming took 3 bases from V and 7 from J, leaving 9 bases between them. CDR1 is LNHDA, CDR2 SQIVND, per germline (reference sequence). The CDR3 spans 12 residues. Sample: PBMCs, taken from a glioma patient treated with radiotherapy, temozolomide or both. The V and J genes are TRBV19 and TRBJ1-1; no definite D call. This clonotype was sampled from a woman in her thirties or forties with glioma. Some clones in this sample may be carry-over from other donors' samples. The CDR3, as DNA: TGTGCCAGTAGTATTTGGGGATTTGAAGCTTTCTTT. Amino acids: CASSIWGFEAFF.